Listed below are T cell receptor beta chains from one sample, sequenced in a study of human T cells and chemical hapten exposure. Each CDR3 protein gets one entry after TCRdb re-called the RACE reads with MiXCR. This sample has tens of thousands of distinct CDR3 sequences; roughly 3.5% occur once, and the top ten carry around 5.7%. Source material: whole blood. These receptors were taken from a human donor in good health. Some clones in this sample may be carry-over from other donors' samples. Each CDR3 is given with its conserved first and last residue. A D gene is named only where the DNA matches it firmly. Some rows mark clone size as missing; the rest say once, few, many or name a class of expanded clone.

d_gene: .
j_gene: TRBJ2-7
v_gene: TRBV4-1
abundance: many
CDR3aa: CASSQGLIRATYEQYF
CDR3nt: TGCGCCAGCAGCCAAGGTCTAATTCGGGCCACCTACGAGCAGTACTTC

d_gene: .
j_gene: TRBJ2-5
v_gene: TRBV24-1
abundance: .
CDR3aa: CATSDPAGYQETQYF
CDR3nt: TGTGCCACCAGTGACCCGGCCGGCTACCAAGAGACCCAGTACTTC

d_gene: TRBD1
j_gene: TRBJ2-3
v_gene: TRBV9
abundance: many
CDR3aa: CASSPRTGRGGADTQYF
CDR3nt: TGTGCCAGCAGCCCTCGGACAGGTCGAGGGGGTGCAGATACGCAGTATTTT

d_gene: .
j_gene: TRBJ2-7
v_gene: TRBV21-1
abundance: .
CDR3aa: CASSVPGTSGRARYF
CDR3nt: TGTGCCAGCAGCGTCCCCGGGACTAGCGGGAGGGCCCGGTACTTC

d_gene: TRBD2
j_gene: TRBJ2-1
v_gene: TRBV20-1
abundance: many
CDR3aa: CSARDLQDGRAVYEQFF
CDR3nt: TGCAGTGCTAGAGATTTGCAAGACGGGAGGGCCGTCTATGAGCAGTTCTTC

d_gene: TRBD1
j_gene: TRBJ1-5
v_gene: TRBV15
abundance: many
CDR3aa: CATSRGQGFQPQHF
CDR3nt: TGTGCCACCAGCAGAGGACAGGGATTTCAGCCCCAGCATTTT

d_gene: .
j_gene: TRBJ2-1
v_gene: TRBV30
abundance: many
CDR3aa: CAWDWGLAEQFF
CDR3nt: TGTGCCTGGGACTGGGGGCTAGCGGAGCAGTTCTTC

d_gene: .
j_gene: TRBJ1-5
v_gene: TRBV19
abundance: .
CDR3aa: CASTTAGGNQPQHF
CDR3nt: TGTGCCAGTACTACCGCAGGGGGCAATCAGCCCCAGCATTTT

d_gene: .
j_gene: TRBJ2-2
v_gene: TRBV3-1
abundance: .
CDR3aa: CASSQAGPNTGELFF
CDR3nt: TGTGCCAGCAGCCAAGCGGGACCGAACACCGGGGAGCTGTTTTTT

d_gene: TRBD2
j_gene: TRBJ2-3
v_gene: TRBV7-9
abundance: many
CDR3aa: CASSLGLAGVADTQYF
CDR3nt: TGTGCCAGCAGCCTAGGACTAGCGGGAGTCGCAGATACGCAGTATTTT

d_gene: .
j_gene: TRBJ2-4
v_gene: TRBV3-1
abundance: many
CDR3aa: CASSRRTGSGNIQYF
CDR3nt: TGTGCCAGCAGCCGGCGAACAGGGTCTGGAAACATTCAGTACTTC

d_gene: .
j_gene: TRBJ2-2
v_gene: TRBV29-1
abundance: many
CDR3aa: CSTWYTGELFF
CDR3nt: TGCAGCACTTGGTATACCGGGGAGCTGTTTTTT

d_gene: .
j_gene: TRBJ1-1
v_gene: TRBV18
abundance: .
CDR3aa: CASSPSALYTEAFF
CDR3nt: TGTGCCAGCTCACCATCGGCCCTTTACACTGAAGCTTTCTTT

d_gene: .
j_gene: TRBJ1-1
v_gene: TRBV28
abundance: many
CDR3aa: CASSPRLLPRKAFF
CDR3nt: TGTGCCAGCAGCCCTCGGCTCCTCCCTAGGAAAGCTTTCTTT

d_gene: TRBD1
j_gene: TRBJ2-5
v_gene: TRBV29-1
abundance: many
CDR3aa: CSVARQGRTETQYF
CDR3nt: TGCAGCGTTGCCCGACAGGGGCGGACGGAGACCCAGTACTTC

d_gene: .
j_gene: TRBJ1-3
v_gene: TRBV7-2
abundance: few
CDR3aa: CASSFRIEDLTIYF
CDR3nt: TGTGCCAGCAGCTTTCGGATCGAGGACCTCACCATATATTTT